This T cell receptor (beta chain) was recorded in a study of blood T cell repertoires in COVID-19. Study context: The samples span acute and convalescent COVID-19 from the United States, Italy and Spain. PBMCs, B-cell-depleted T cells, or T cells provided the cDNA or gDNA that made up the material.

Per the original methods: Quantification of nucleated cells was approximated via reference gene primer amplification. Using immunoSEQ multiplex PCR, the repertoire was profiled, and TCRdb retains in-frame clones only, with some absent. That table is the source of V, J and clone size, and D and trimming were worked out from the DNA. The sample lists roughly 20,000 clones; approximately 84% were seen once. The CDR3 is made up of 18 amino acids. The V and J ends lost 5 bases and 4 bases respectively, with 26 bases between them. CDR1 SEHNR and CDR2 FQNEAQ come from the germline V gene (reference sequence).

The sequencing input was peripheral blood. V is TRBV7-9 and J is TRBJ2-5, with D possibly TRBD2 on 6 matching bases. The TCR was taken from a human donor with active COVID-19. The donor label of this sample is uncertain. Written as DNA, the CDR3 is TGTGCCAGCAGCCCAAGGTCGTCCGGGGGTATGTGGGGAGAGACCCAGTACTTC. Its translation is CASSPRSSGGMWGETQYF.